This T cell receptor beta chain was identified during a study of T cell responses to AZD1222 COVID-19 vaccine (TCRdb year 2021). Some background on the complete study: TCR sequencing covered 233 trial participants: approximately 200 given two doses of AZD1222 and around 26 given two doses of MenACWY control vaccine. Trial participants were enrolled into age subgroups of 18-55, 56-69 and 70-plus years, which contained approximately 150, 28 and 58 TCR-sequenced participants, respectively.

The CDR3 regions of human TCRbeta chains were analyzed by immunosequencing. The authors' analysis ran thus. TCRs in the repertoires were compared against a reference library of SARS-CoV-2-specific TCRs that had been generated with the MIRA antigen-specificity platform. Breadth was defined as the fraction of unique TCRs that were SARS-CoV-2-associated, and depth was defined as the fraction of total T cells that were SARS-CoV-2-associated. Using the MIRA data, every spike-specific TCR was mapped to the spike region that the TCR reacted to and assigned to either a CD4 or a CD8 class. Log10-transformed breadth and depth values were compared by one-way ANOVA with Sidak's multiple comparisons tests. The clones in this table, taken by TCRdb from immuneACCESS, are in-frame only. Not every clone is retained; where verified, under half of the shortfall comes from an unresolved V gene, and the cause of the rest is unknown. V and J calls and clone size are given by that table; D and trimming were obtained from the DNA. In all, the sample holds 100,000 to 120,000 clones, and 94% of those were seen once. 2.5% to 3.5% of the sample is held by the ten biggest clonotypes.

Overall results and qualifications from the work: After two AZD1222 doses, spike-specific TCR breadth and depth were significantly higher than at day 0 and than in MenACWY recipients. Reportedly, close to half of the unique spike-specific TCRs recognized epitopes lying outside the regions that are mutated in the B.1.351 and B.1.1.7 variants. Because no samples from the day 14 peak response were available, repertoires could be characterized only after the peak T cell response. Participants were mostly white British and included more females than males, and it was suggested by the authors that clonal diversity may have been underestimated. Conclusions about previously exposed vaccinees are limited, since just a handful of AZD1222 recipients were seropositive for SARS-CoV-2 at baseline. Vaccine-associated CD4 TCRs spanned the whole spike protein, with dominant responses in regions 160-218 and 743-854. The 56-69-year group was small, and its depth increase did not reach significance, likely because of low power.

In the case of this clone: The clone's antigen remains unknown. No base qualities exist here, and no much larger clone lies one base off it.

CDR3 length: 13 amino acids, cysteine to phenylalanine. Only the CDR3 DNA is retained, 39 bases long and in frame from the first base. For CDR1 and CDR2, the germline V gene lists MNHEY and SVGAGI. V sheds 6 bases and J sheds 1 base, leaving 9 bases between their ends. The time point label on this specimen signifies: about 28 days (+/-7) after the second vaccine dose. AZD1222 recipients given second doses at about 4 weeks or at about 12 weeks were pooled, since spike-specific TCR depth and breadth were not found to differ between the two schedules. Samples from vaccinated people were obtained from the UK trials COV001 and COV002, which included a single-blind randomized controlled phase 2/3 trial of AZD1222 (ChAdOx1 nCoV-19) in healthy adults. For TCRbeta chain sequencing, PBMC samples were collected from trial participants at day 0 and at day 28 after the second dose.

This clonotype was obtained from an adult who received the AZD1222 COVID-19 vaccine. This receptor chain uses TRBV6-5 and TRBJ1-2, with no confidently assigned D gene. The material was peripheral blood, obtained 28 days after the second AZD1222 dose. The CDR3 protein: CASSKNSNYGYTF. The DNA is TGTGCCAGCAGCAAGAACAGTAACTATGGCTACACCTTC.